The 6 T cell receptor beta chains below come from one sample, sequenced in a study of blood T cells in healthy people across ages. The authors ran a second PCR of about 7 to 11 cycles using a sample-barcoded 5' primer and a J-beta primer mix. Each CDR3 protein gets one entry after TCRdb re-called the 5' RACE reads with MiXCR. The sample records 700,000 or so distinct CDR3 sequences, 35% to 50% being singletons. Material for sequencing was blood. These receptors all come from an older man in good health.

V gene TRBV6-2 or TRBV6-3 combines with J gene TRBJ1-2; D uncertain. Trimming shortened V by 0 bases and J by 5 bases, and 19 bases separated the two germline ends. There are 17 residues in the CDR3. Germline V gene lookup returns CDR1 MNHEY and CDR2 SVGEGT. The CDR3 protein is CASSYSPSGKYGYGYTF. CDR3 DNA sequence: TGTGCCAGCAGTTACTCGCCGAGCGGGAAATATGGGTATGGCTACACCTTC.

The genes are TRBV5-6 and TRBJ1-2, with 7 nucleotides matching TRBD1. CDR1 is SGHDT and CDR2 is YYEEEE in the germline V gene. CDR3 length: 13 residues. Trimming cost V 2 bases and J 10 bases; bases outside gene matches: 8. This CDR3 reads CASSFPGTDIYTF. CDR3 DNA sequence: TGTGCCAGCAGCTTCCCCGGGACAGACATCTACACCTTC.

This clonotype was seen ten or more times. The genes are TRBV4-3 and TRBJ2-7; no definite D call. The CDR3 is made up of 15 amino acids. The V end lost 1 base, the J end lost 2 bases, and 12 bases lay between the germline ends. Germline CDR1 and CDR2: LGHNA and YSLEER. CDR3 coding DNA: TGCGCCAGCAGCCAAGTTAACGGCGACACCTACGAGCAGTACTTC. This codes for CASSQVNGDTYEQYF.

Remarks on this clonotype: This may be a read error, as it is one base from a much larger clone. The V and J genes are TRBV29-1 and TRBJ2-7; TRBD1 matches 7 bases. CDR1 and CDR2 from the germline V gene are SQVTM and ANQGSEA. The CDR3 totals 14 residues. The CDR3 nucleotides read TGCAGCGTCACCGGGACAGAGAACTCCTGCGAGCAGTACTTC. This encodes CSVTGTENSCEQYF.

This chain links TRBV24-1 with TRBJ2-1; 9 bases map to TRBD1. CDR1 KGHDR and CDR2 SFDVKD come from the germline V gene. The junction had 5 bases not matched to a gene; V was cut back by 4 bases and J by 2 bases. The CDR3 is made up of 16 amino acids. Here the CDR3 DNA reads TGTGCCACCAGTGACACACAGGGGGCAACCTACAATGAGCAGTTCTTC. Translation: CATSDTQGATYNEQFF.

The V and J genes are TRBV29-1 and TRBJ2-5; 10 nucleotides agree with TRBD2. The V segment lost 2 bases and the J segment 0 bases; nucleotides outside the gene matches: 6. CDR3 length: 16 residues. CDR1 is SQVTM and CDR2 is ANQGSEA in the germline V gene. CDR3 DNA sequence: TGCAGCGTTGAAAACCCCCTAGCGGGGGACCAAGAGACCCAGTACTTC. This sequence encodes CSVENPLAGDQETQYF.